One TCR beta chain is described in this entry. Its antigen remains unidentified. The data derive from a study of OX40 agonist ivuxolimab in advanced cancers. Study details: Ivuxolimab is an agonistic anti-OX40 (CD134) antibody, and patients were treated with it. Whole-study findings and limits: Normalized T-cell clonal expansion was also low in a subset of nonresponders.

Produced via immunoSEQ multiplex PCR; TCRdb's table is partial and in-frame only. Among 75,000 to 90,000 clones, 85% to 90% were seen once, and the ten largest hold 2.4%. Patients who had autoimmune disease history or got systemic immunosuppression were left out. V shed 3 bases and J shed 3 bases, with 11 bases lying between them. The CDR3 totals 14 residues. Germline CDR1 reads SGHAT; CDR2 reads FQNNGV. Material: CD4+ or CD8+ T cells sorted from blood, obtained in a trial of the OX40 agonist ivuxolimab. The J gene is TRBJ1-1, the V gene TRBV11-2; no definite D call. This TCR came from an adult with an advanced solid tumor such as melanoma, head and neck, liver or kidney cancer. The DNA for the CDR3 is TGTGCCAGCAGCTTTCCCCCGGGGTACACTGAAGCTTTCTTT. It is translated as CASSFPPGYTEAFF. Variable domain in full (rest from reference TRBV11-2 and TRBJ1-1): EAGVAQSPRYKIIEKRQSVAFWCNPISGHATLYWYQQILGQGPKLLIQFQNNGVVDDSQLPKDRFSAERLKGVDSTLKIQPAKLEDSAVYLCASSFPPGYTEAFFGQGTRLTVV.